In this sample, the clone carrying this T cell receptor (beta chain) turned up a few times. The antigen is unknown. Unique molecular identifiers were present in the TCR beta cDNA libraries. A single record per CDR3 protein comes from TCRdb applying MiXCR to the PCR reads. The sample lists some 890,000 distinct CDR3 sequences, roughly 50% occurring once. The data are from a study of post-analysis software for immune sequencing data. Study conclusions and caveats: Five or six TRBV segments, including TRBV5-6, TRBV5-1 and TRBV20-1, were more frequent in patients than controls. F measure showed strong co-clustering of same-batch samples.

Germline V gene lookup returns CDR1 MGHRA and CDR2 YSYEKL. The V end was cut by 0 bases, the J end by 0 bases, with 6 bases between. This CDR3 comprises 15 residues. The sequence came from a girl between 10 and 17 years old with multiple sclerosis. The chain joins TRBV4-1 to TRBJ1-5; no clear D. Sequenced input: blood. In DNA, the CDR3 is TGCGCCAGCAGCCAAGAGGGTAGTAGCAATCAGCCCCAGCATTTT. Translation: CASSQEGSSNQPQHF.